The next 4 T cell receptor beta chains were all read from a single sample in a study of cytomegalovirus exposure and HLA in healthy donors. A multiplex PCR was run with 60 Vbeta primers and 13 Jbeta primers. Assay used: immunoSEQ multiplex PCR; TCRdb lists only in-frame clones, some missing. Here the sample spans 90,000 to 120,000 clones, 82% being singletons. The sequenced sample consisted of PBMCs. The receptors here all came from a young man in good health and CMV-seropositive.

This sequence joins TRBV7-6 and TRBJ2-1, with 16 bases that match TRBD2. The germline CDR1 and CDR2 sequences are SGHVS and FNYEAQ. V dropped 1 base and J dropped 7; count of bases not matched to a gene: 7. The CDR3 loop spans 18 amino acids. Here the CDR3 reads CASSLGGTSGGAVNEQFF. The CDR3 DNA reads TGTGCCAGCAGCTTAGGCGGGACTAGCGGGGGGGCGGTAAATGAGCAGTTCTTC.

This chain links TRBV19 with TRBJ2-4; 7 nucleotides match TRBD1. Germline V lookup: CDR1 LNHDA, CDR2 SQIVND (reference sequence). The CDR3 covers 14 residues. Trimming at V came to 5 bases and at J to 12 bases, leaving 13 bases not matched to a gene. The CDR3 DNA is TGTGCCAGTAGTTTACAGCAACGAGGGGACAGTCAGTACTTC. Its translation: CASSLQQRGDSQYF.

This clone is a singleton in its sample. The chain couples TRBV5-5 to TRBJ2-7, with 9 nucleotides matching TRBD1. This CDR3 comprises 13 residues. Germline CDR1 reads SGHKS; CDR2 reads YYEKEE (reference sequence). With 4 bases clipped from V and 3 bases from J, the junction kept 2 bases outside the gene matches. For the CDR3, the DNA is TGTGCCAGCAGCGTGGACAGGGGCTACGAGCAGTACTTC. Its translation is CASSVDRGYEQYF.

The V call is TRBV23-1, the J call TRBJ2-5, with D maybe TRBD2 (5 bases). TRBV23-1 is identified as an open reading frame with a role that is uncertain. The CDR3 has 13 amino acids. V was shortened by 4 bases and J by 5 bases, with 11 bases between the two germline ends. In DNA form, the CDR3 reads TGCGCCAGCAGTCGAAGAGGGTACGAGACCCAGTACTTC. As protein: CASSRRGYETQYF.